A selection of T cell receptor beta chains follows, all from one sample in a study of graft-versus-host responses after intestinal transplantation. Method: immunoSEQ multiplex PCR; TCRdb's copy keeps in-frame clones and lacks some. Here the sample spans some 120,000 clones, 85% to 95% being singletons. No antigen is known for these receptors. The sequenced sample was unstimulated CD4+ T cells sorted from spleen or lymph node cells, obtained before transplant. Receptor source: a human donor who was the organ donor for an intestinal transplant. Both conserved end residues are part of each CDR3. D genes are given only for firm matches. Only part of the rows carry a size: once, few, many, or a class if the clone is expanded.

j_call: TRBJ2-4; d_call: NA; v_call: TRBV11-2; clone_size: NA; cdr3_length: 17; cdr3_nt: TGTGCCAGCAGCTTTGGTTTGGCAGACTTAGCCAAAAACATTCAGTACTTC; cdr3_aa: CASSFGLADLAKNIQYF
j_call: TRBJ2-7; d_call: NA; v_call: TRBV6-5; clone_size: NA; cdr3_length: 11; cdr3_nt: TGTGCCAGCAGGACCTTCTCCGAGCAGTACTTC; cdr3_aa: CASRTFSEQYF
j_call: TRBJ1-2; d_call: NA; v_call: TRBV20-1; clone_size: NA; cdr3_length: 11; cdr3_nt: TGCAGTGCTGGCGGCAAGTATGGCTACACCTTC; cdr3_aa: CSAGGKYGYTF
j_call: TRBJ1-3; d_call: NA; v_call: TRBV19; clone_size: NA; cdr3_length: 14; cdr3_nt: TGTGCCAGTACTCAGGGGAACTCTGGAAACACCATATATTTT; cdr3_aa: CASTQGNSGNTIYF
j_call: TRBJ1-3; d_call: TRBD1; v_call: TRBV5-4; clone_size: once; cdr3_length: 18; cdr3_nt: TGTGCCAGCAGCTTGAACGGACAGGGATACCAGGCTGGAAACACCATATATTTT; cdr3_aa: CASSLNGQGYQAGNTIYF
j_call: TRBJ2-7; d_call: TRBD2; v_call: TRBV7-2; clone_size: NA; cdr3_length: 16; cdr3_nt: TGTGCCAGCAGCTATTCTGGGGGGGATCCTTCCTACGAGCAGTACTTC; cdr3_aa: CASSYSGGDPSYEQYF
j_call: TRBJ1-5; d_call: NA; v_call: TRBV6-5; clone_size: NA; cdr3_length: 15; cdr3_nt: TGTGCCAGCAGTTACAAACCACAGGGAGGTCAGCCCCAGCATTTT; cdr3_aa: CASSYKPQGGQPQHF
j_call: TRBJ2-7; d_call: TRBD2; v_call: TRBV4-1; clone_size: few; cdr3_length: 17; cdr3_nt: TGCGCCAGCAGCCTCGGCTTAGGTCTAGCGGGATGGTACGAGCAGTACTTC; cdr3_aa: CASSLGLGLAGWYEQYF
j_call: TRBJ1-2; d_call: NA; v_call: TRBV20-1; clone_size: NA; cdr3_length: 9; cdr3_nt: TGCAGTGCTAGTAGTGGCTACACCTTC; cdr3_aa: CSASSGYTF
j_call: TRBJ2-5; d_call: NA; v_call: TRBV5-4; clone_size: NA; cdr3_length: 14; cdr3_nt: TGTGCCAGCAGCTTGGACGGGTTTTCAGAGACCCAGTACTTC; cdr3_aa: CASSLDGFSETQYF
j_call: TRBJ2-7; d_call: NA; v_call: TRBV6-1; clone_size: NA; cdr3_length: 14; cdr3_nt: TGTGCCAGCAGTGAAGTTGGGACCTCCTACGAGCAGTACTTC; cdr3_aa: CASSEVGTSYEQYF
j_call: TRBJ1-1; d_call: TRBD1; v_call: TRBV4-3; clone_size: NA; cdr3_length: 13; cdr3_nt: TGCGCCAGCAGCATACAGGGGGCTCCTGAAGCTTTCTTT; cdr3_aa: CASSIQGAPEAFF
j_call: TRBJ2-2; d_call: NA; v_call: TRBV4-1; clone_size: once; cdr3_length: 16; cdr3_nt: TGCGCCAGCAGCCAAGGATCCTGGCGGAACACCGGGGAGCTGTTTTTT; cdr3_aa: CASSQGSWRNTGELFF
j_call: TRBJ2-7; d_call: TRBD2; v_call: TRBV6-1; clone_size: NA; cdr3_length: 14; cdr3_nt: TGTGCCAGCACCCGGGGGGGAGTTACTTACGAGCAGTACTTC; cdr3_aa: CASTRGGVTYEQYF
j_call: TRBJ1-1; d_call: NA; v_call: TRBV12-5; clone_size: NA; cdr3_length: 13; cdr3_nt: TGTGCTAGTGGTTTGGGACAGGACACTGAAGCTTTCTTT; cdr3_aa: CASGLGQDTEAFF
j_call: TRBJ2-3; d_call: NA; v_call: TRBV5-1; clone_size: NA; cdr3_length: 14; cdr3_nt: TGCGCCAGCAGCTTGGTCGACCCGGGAGATACGCAGTATTTT; cdr3_aa: CASSLVDPGDTQYF
j_call: TRBJ2-5; d_call: NA; v_call: TRBV9; clone_size: NA; cdr3_length: 14; cdr3_nt: TGTGCCAGCAGCGAGCGAGGGGCCCAAGAGACCCAGTACTTC; cdr3_aa: CASSERGAQETQYF
j_call: TRBJ2-4; d_call: NA; v_call: TRBV4-1; clone_size: NA; cdr3_length: 20; cdr3_nt: TGCGCCAGCAGCCAAGATGTTACCAGAGGAGGACCTTTGGGCAAAAACATTCAGTACTTC; cdr3_aa: CASSQDVTRGGPLGKNIQYF
j_call: TRBJ2-1; d_call: NA; v_call: TRBV28; clone_size: NA; cdr3_length: 12; cdr3_nt: TGTGCCAGCAGAGAATTGTACAATGAGCAGTTCTTC; cdr3_aa: CASRELYNEQFF
j_call: TRBJ2-7; d_call: NA; v_call: TRBV6-1; clone_size: NA; cdr3_length: 15; cdr3_nt: TGTGCCAGCAGCCAAGCGAGGGGCGCTACATATGAGCAGTACTTC; cdr3_aa: CASSQARGATYEQYF
j_call: TRBJ1-2; d_call: NA; v_call: TRBV28; clone_size: NA; cdr3_length: 13; cdr3_nt: TGTGCCAGCAGTCCGGGACAAGACTATGGCTACACCTTC; cdr3_aa: CASSPGQDYGYTF
j_call: TRBJ2-3; d_call: TRBD2; v_call: TRBV19; clone_size: NA; cdr3_length: 16; cdr3_nt: TGTGCCAGTAGTGGAGGGACTAGCGGGAGCGCAGATACGCAGTATTTT; cdr3_aa: CASSGGTSGSADTQYF